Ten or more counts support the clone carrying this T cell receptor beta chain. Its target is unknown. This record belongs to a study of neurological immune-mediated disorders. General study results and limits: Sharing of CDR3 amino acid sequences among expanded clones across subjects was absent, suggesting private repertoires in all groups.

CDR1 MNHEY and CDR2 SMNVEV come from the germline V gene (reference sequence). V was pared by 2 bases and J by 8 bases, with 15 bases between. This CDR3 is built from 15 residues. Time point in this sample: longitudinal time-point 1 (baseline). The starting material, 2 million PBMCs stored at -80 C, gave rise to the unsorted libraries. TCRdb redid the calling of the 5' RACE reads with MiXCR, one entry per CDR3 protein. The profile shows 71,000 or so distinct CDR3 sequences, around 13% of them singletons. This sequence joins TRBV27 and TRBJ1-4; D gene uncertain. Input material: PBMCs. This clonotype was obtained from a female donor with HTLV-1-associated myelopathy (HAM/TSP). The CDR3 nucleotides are TGTGCCAGCAGTTTAGGAATGGCAGCACGAGAAAAACTGTTTTTT. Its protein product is CASSLGMAAREKLFF.